This T cell receptor beta chain was retrieved from a study of blood T cell repertoires in COVID-19 (dated by TCRdb to about 2020). Turning to the overall study: Collaborator samples came from the United States, Italy and Spain and covered acute and convalescent phases of COVID-19. The prospective study material was composed of cDNA or gDNA derived from T cells, B-cell-depleted T cells, or PBMCs. The dataset comprised deeply sampled blood TCRbeta repertoires from subjects exposed to, actively infected with, or recovered from COVID-19. The repertoires were released in a freely available public database meant as a resource for research on the immune response to SARS-CoV-2. Samples were obtained from the ongoing ImmuneRACE study (first 160 participants) and from about 1,300 subjects provided by 6 global collaborators. Sample metadata almost always included a de-identified subject ID, COVID-19 status, age in years and sex. Where HLA class I and class II types were available, the types were taken from metadata supplied by the sample provider, not from assay-based typing.

In Seattle, one collaborating source enrolled patients while the infection was active and tracked those patients longitudinally over the course of disease. Collaborating institutions collected whole blood in K2EDTA tubes following their own protocols. For TCRbeta analysis, collaborator samples were shipped as frozen whole blood, as isolated PBMCs, or as DNA extracted from either sample type. This clone was detected only once. Its binding antigen is unknown. No base-level quality is on record; no much larger clone is a single base apart. This specimen includes other DNA sequences encoding the same CDR3. General study outcomes and caveats: How much clinical and demographic metadata was included differed by source and by participant, and the metadata was provided uncurated.

The immunoSEQ Assay, a bias-controlled multiplex PCR, was used to amplify TCRbeta CDR3 regions from genomic DNA. The source study handled its data this way. Nucleated cell counts per sample were estimated from amplification of reference gene primers within the assay. To quantify the absolute abundance of each unique TCRbeta CDR3 rearrangement, sequence reads were collapsed and filtered. For each sample, productive Simpson clonality was calculated by taking the square root of Simpson's diversity index across productive rearrangements. The table was pulled from immuneACCESS by TCRdb, which kept in-frame rearrangements only. Such tables lose some clones; where checked, under half of the loss comes from unresolved V genes, and the rest has no known cause. The D gene and trimming were derived from the DNA, and the V and J assignments and clone size from that table. This sample lists under 200,000 clones; about 85% were detected once. In total, the top ten clones hold less than 6.5% of the sample.

Source material: peripheral blood. This TCR derives from a woman aged 45-59 years with COVID-19, enrolled during active disease.

DNA sequence: TGTGCCAGCAGTTTGGCTGGAGGCTATGGCTACACCTTC. Its amino acids are CASSLAGGYGYTF. The chain couples TRBV12-3 or TRBV12-4 to TRBJ1-2; no D gene call is confident. V gives up 3 bases and J gives up 4 bases, and the segment between their germline ends measures 9 bases. The CDR3 numbers 13 residues from cysteine through phenylalanine. Left in the record is the CDR3 DNA by itself, 39 bases read in frame from the first base.